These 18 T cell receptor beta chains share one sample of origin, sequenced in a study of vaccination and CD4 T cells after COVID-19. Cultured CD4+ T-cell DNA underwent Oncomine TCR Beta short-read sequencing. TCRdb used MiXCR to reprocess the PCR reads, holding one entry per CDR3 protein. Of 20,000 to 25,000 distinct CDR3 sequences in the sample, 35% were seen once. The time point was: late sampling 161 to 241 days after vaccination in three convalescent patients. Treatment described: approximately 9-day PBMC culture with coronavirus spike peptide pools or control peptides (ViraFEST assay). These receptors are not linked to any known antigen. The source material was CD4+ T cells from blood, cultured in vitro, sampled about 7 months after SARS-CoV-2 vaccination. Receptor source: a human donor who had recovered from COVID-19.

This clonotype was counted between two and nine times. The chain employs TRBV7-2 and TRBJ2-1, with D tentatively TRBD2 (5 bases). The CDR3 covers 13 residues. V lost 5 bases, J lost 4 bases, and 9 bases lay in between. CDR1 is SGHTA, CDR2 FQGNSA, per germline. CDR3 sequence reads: CASSGSVYNEQFF. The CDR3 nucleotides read TGTGCCAGCAGCGGGAGTGTGTACAATGAGCAGTTCTTC.

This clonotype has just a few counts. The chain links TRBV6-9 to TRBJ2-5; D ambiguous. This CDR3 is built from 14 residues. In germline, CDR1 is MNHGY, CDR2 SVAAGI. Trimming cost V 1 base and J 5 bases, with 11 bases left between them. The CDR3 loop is CASSYYGVAETQYF. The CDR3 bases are TGTGCCAGCAGTTATTATGGGGTTGCGGAGACCCAGTACTTC.

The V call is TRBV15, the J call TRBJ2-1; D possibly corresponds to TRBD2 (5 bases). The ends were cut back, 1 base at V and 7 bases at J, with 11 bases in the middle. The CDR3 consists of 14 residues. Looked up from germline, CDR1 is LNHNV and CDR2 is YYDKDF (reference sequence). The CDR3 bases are TGTGCCACCAGCAGAGGAGGGAGTGTAAATGAGCAGTTCTTC. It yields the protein CATSRGGSVNEQFF.

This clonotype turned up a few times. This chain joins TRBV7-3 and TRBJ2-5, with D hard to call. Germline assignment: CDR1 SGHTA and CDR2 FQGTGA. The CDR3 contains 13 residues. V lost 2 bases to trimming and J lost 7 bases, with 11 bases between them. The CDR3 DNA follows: TGTGCCAGCAGCTTAGGAGCTCTCGGGACCCAGTACTTC. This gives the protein CASSLGALGTQYF.

DNA of the CDR3: TGTGCCAGCAGGGGGACATTGGACACTGAAGCTTTCTTT. Amino acids: CASRGTLDTEAFF. This chain connects TRBV6-1 to TRBJ1-1, with D possibly TRBD1 on 6 matching bases. Between the trimmed V and J ends, which lost 6 bases and 3 bases, there was a span of 11 bases. The CDR3 covers 13 residues. Germline V gives CDR1 MNHNS, CDR2 SASEGT.

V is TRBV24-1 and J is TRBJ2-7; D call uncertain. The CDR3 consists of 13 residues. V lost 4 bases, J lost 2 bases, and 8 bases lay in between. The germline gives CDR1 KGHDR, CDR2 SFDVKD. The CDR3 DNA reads TGTGCCACCAGTGAGCCGGCCCCCTACGAGCAGTACTTC. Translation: CATSEPAPYEQYF.

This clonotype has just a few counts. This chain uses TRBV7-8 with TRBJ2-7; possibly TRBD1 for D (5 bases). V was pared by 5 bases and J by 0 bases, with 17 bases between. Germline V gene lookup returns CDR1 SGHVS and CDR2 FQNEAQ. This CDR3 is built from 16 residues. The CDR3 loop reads CASSPWGLRNSYEQYF. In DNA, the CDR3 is TGTGCCAGCAGCCCCTGGGGCCTGAGGAACTCCTACGAGCAGTACTTC. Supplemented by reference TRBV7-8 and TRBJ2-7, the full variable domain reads GAGVSQSPRYKVAKRGQDVALRCDPISGHVSLFWYQQALGQGPEFLTYFQNEAQLDKSGLPSDRFFAERPEGSVSTLKIQRTQQEDSAVYLCASSPWGLRNSYEQYFGPGTRLTVT.

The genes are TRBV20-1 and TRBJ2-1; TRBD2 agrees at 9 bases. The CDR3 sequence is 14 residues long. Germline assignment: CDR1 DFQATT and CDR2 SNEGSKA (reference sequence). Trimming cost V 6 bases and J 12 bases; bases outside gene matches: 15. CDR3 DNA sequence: TGCAGTGCCGATGGAGGGCGGCGGGAGGGTGGGCAGTTCTTC. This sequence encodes CSADGGRREGGQFF.

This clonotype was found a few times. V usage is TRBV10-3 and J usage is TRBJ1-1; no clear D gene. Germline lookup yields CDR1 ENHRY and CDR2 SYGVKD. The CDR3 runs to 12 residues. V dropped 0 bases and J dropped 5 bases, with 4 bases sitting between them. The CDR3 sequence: CAISESGTEAFF. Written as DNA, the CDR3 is TGTGCCATCAGTGAGTCAGGGACTGAAGCTTTCTTT.

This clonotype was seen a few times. CDR3 DNA sequence: TGTGCCAGCAGCGGACAGGCCCGCACTGAAGCTTTCTTT. Its protein product is CASSGQARTEAFF. The rearrangement links TRBV7-9 to TRBJ1-1; 7 bases align to TRBD1. CDR1 is SEHNR, CDR2 FQNEAQ, per germline (reference sequence). The junction had 4 bases not matched to a gene; V was cut back by 5 bases and J by 4 bases. The CDR3 contains 13 residues.

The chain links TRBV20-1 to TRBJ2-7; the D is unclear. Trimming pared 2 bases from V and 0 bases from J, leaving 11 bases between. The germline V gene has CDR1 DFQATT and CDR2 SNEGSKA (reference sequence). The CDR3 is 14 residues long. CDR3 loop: CSARNSLSSYEQYF. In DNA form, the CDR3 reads TGCAGTGCTAGAAATTCCCTTAGCTCCTACGAGCAGTACTTC.

CDR3 DNA sequence: TGTGCCAGCAGCTTCACAGGGTCCTATGGCTACACCTTC. As protein: CASSFTGSYGYTF. The chain carries TRBV7-2 and TRBJ1-2, with a weak D call TRBD1 (6 bases). The CDR3 spans 13 residues. Trimming removed 3 bases from V and 4 bases from J, with 9 bases in between. The V gene's germline CDR1 is SGHTA and CDR2 FQGNSA.

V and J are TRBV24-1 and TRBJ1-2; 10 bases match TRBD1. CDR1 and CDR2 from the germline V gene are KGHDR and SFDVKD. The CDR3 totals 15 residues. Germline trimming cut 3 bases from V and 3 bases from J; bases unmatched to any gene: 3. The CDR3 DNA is TGTGCCACCAGTGATCCCGGGACAGGGGACTATGGCTACACCTTC. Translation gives CATSDPGTGDYGYTF.

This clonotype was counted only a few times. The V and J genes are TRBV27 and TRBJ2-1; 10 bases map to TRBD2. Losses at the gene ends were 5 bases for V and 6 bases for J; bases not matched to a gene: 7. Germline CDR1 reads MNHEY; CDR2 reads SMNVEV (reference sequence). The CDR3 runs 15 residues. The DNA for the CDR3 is TGTGCCAGCAGTCAGCGGGAGGGCCGCAGCAATGAGCAGTTCTTC. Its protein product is CASSQREGRSNEQFF.

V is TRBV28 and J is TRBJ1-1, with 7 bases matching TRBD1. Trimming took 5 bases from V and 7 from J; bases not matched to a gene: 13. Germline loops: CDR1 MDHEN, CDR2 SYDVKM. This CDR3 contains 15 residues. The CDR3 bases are TGTGCCAGCAGTATTGGTGACAGGGACAACGATGAAGCTTTCTTT. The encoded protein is CASSIGDRDNDEAFF.

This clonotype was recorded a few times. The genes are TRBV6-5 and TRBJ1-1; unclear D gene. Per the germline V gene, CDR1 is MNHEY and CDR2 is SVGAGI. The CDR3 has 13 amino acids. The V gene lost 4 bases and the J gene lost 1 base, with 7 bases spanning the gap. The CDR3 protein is CASSSWGNTEAFF. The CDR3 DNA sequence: TGTGCCAGCAGTTCCTGGGGGAACACTGAAGCTTTCTTT.

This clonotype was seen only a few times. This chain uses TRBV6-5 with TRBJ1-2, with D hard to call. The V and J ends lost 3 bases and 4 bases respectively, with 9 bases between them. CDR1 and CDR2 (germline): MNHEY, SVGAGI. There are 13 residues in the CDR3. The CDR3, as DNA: TGTGCCAGCAGTTATTCATTGGGCTATGGCTACACCTTC. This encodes CASSYSLGYGYTF.

CDR3 protein: CASTNRDAPIRNSPLHF. CDR3 DNA sequence: TGCGCCAGCACGAACAGGGACGCACCTATTCGGAATTCACCCCTCCACTTT. The V and J genes are TRBV10-1 and TRBJ1-6, with a possible D match to TRBD1 (6 bases). Per germline, CDR1 WNHNN and CDR2 SYGVQD (reference sequence). V lost 7 bases and J 7 bases, leaving 23 bases between the germline ends. The CDR3 contains 17 residues.